These 27 T cell receptor beta chains came from one sample sequenced in a study of T cells after yellow fever vaccination. One entry per CDR3 protein, called by TCRdb with MiXCR from the 5' RACE reads. This sample has about 45,000 distinct CDR3 sequences, with 6.8% found just once. The sample was CD8+ T cells not binding an NS4B(214-222) dextramer, sorted from PBMCs, taken 45 days after the yellow fever booster vaccination. These receptor sequences come from a man aged 25-45 years who received the YFV17D yellow fever vaccine.

Of note for this clonotype: Mismatch with germline at one junction end may stem from a read error. The chain couples TRBV30 to TRBJ2-1, with TRBD1 matching 7 bases. CDR3 size: 13 residues. Per germline, CDR1 GTSNPN and CDR2 SVGIG (reference sequence). This CDR3 is CAWRGRGLGERFF. CDR3 nucleotide sequence: TGTGCCTGGAGAGGCAGGGGGTTAGGAGAGCGGTTCTTC.

J is TRBJ2-7 and V is TRBV7-2; D is uncertain. Trimming stripped 10 bases from V and 6 bases from J, with 16 bases between. This CDR3 has 12 amino acids. Germline values: CDR1 SGHTA, CDR2 FQGNSA. The CDR3 coding sequence is TGTGCCACAGCGATGGCGGTAGGCGAGCAGTACTTC. Protein product: CATAMAVGEQYF.

This clonotype was counted many times. J is TRBJ2-7 and V is TRBV11-2; D might be TRBD2 (5 bases). CDR1 and CDR2 from the germline V gene are SGHAT and FQNNGV. There are 19 residues in the CDR3. V dropped 2 bases and J dropped 2 bases, with 25 bases sitting between them. CDR3 in amino acids: CASSLKAGISAPGAYEQYF. Written as DNA, the CDR3 is TGTGCCAGCAGCTTAAAGGCCGGCATTAGCGCCCCCGGGGCCTACGAGCAGTACTTC. Using reference TRBV11-2 and TRBJ2-7 for the parts outside the CDR3, the full variable domain is EAGVAQSPRYKIIEKRQSVAFWCNPISGHATLYWYQQILGQGPKLLIQFQNNGVVDDSQLPKDRFSAERLKGVDSTLKIQPAKLEDSAVYLCASSLKAGISAPGAYEQYFGPGTRLTVT.

Notes on this clonotype: This sequence may be a read error, since a much larger clone differs from it by one base. The chain uses TRBV5-6 and TRBJ2-1; 10 bases align to TRBD1. The trim removed 6 bases at V and 5 bases at J, leaving 17 bases unmatched. The CDR3 contains 18 residues. Per germline, CDR1 SGHDT and CDR2 YYEEEE. The CDR3 DNA reads as TGTGCCAGCATCCACGATATACCCGGGACAGGGGAGGACAATGAGCAGTTCTTC. It translates to CASIHDIPGTGEDNEQFF.

At least ten counts were recorded for this clonotype. V gene TRBV7-9 combines with J gene TRBJ2-7; 10 bases match TRBD2. The V and J ends lost 5 bases and 3 bases, in that order; junction bases with no gene match: 4. The CDR3 contains 14 residues. Germline CDR1 is SEHNR and CDR2 is FQNEAQ (reference sequence). This chain's CDR3 is CASSSSGRFYEQYF. The CDR3 bases are TGTGCCAGCAGCAGTAGCGGGAGGTTCTACGAGCAGTACTTC. The full variable domain, its missing parts supplied by reference TRBV7-9 and TRBJ2-7, is DTGVSQNPRHKITKRGQNVTFRCDPISEHNRLYWYRQTLGQGPEFLTYFQNEAQLEKSRLLSDRFSAERPKGSFSTLEIQRTEQGDSAMYLCASSSSGRFYEQYFGPGTRLTVT.

This clonotype was found many times. This sequence joins TRBV4-2 and TRBJ1-5; D gene ambiguous. The CDR3 has 16 amino acids. The germline V gene encodes CDR1 LGHNA and CDR2 YNFKEQ. Trimming pared 0 bases from V and 1 base from J, leaving 10 bases between. CDR3 region: CASSQESGLSNQPQHF. CDR3 in DNA: TGTGCCAGCAGCCAAGAGTCCGGTTTAAGCAATCAGCCCCAGCATTTT.

In this sample, this clonotype turned up many times. The chain combines TRBV6-5 with TRBJ2-3; D remains ambiguous. The germline V and J ends were trimmed by 3 bases and 6 bases, with 13 bases remaining between them. This CDR3 has 14 residues. Germline CDR1 reads MNHEY; CDR2 reads SVGAGI. CDR3 nucleotides: TGTGCCAGCAGTTATCGCTCATCTTGGGATACGCAGTATTTT. This gives the protein CASSYRSSWDTQYF.

This clonotype was seen ten or more times. The rearrangement joins TRBV12-3 or TRBV12-4 to TRBJ2-7, with 13 bases aligning to TRBD2. The trim removed 5 bases at V and 4 bases at J, leaving 8 bases unmatched. The CDR3 is made up of 16 amino acids. The CDR3 is CASSRGLAGTLYEQYF. CDR3 bases: TGTGCCAGCAGTCGGGGACTAGCGGGAACTCTTTACGAGCAGTACTTC.

This clonotype was seen repeatedly, ten times or more. The CDR3 is CASSFVATPTDTQYF. CDR3 DNA sequence: TGTGCCAGCAGCTTTGTGGCGACTCCCACAGATACGCAGTATTTT. The V gene is TRBV7-2, the J gene TRBJ2-3; D call uncertain. The CDR3 is 15 residues long. Trimming stripped 3 bases from V and 2 bases from J, with 12 bases between. From germline, CDR1 is SGHTA and CDR2 FQGNSA.

This clonotype was recorded at least ten times. The chain links TRBV29-1 to TRBJ1-2; weak D call: TRBD1 (5 bases). V gave up 1 base and J gave up 1 base, with 13 bases separating them. Germline V gene sequence: CDR1 SQVTM, CDR2 ANQGSEA. CDR3 size: 15 residues. The CDR3 sequence: CSVEAEPGLNYGYTF. Written as DNA, the CDR3 is TGCAGCGTTGAAGCGGAGCCAGGGCTTAACTATGGCTACACCTTC.

This clonotype was recorded many times. The J gene is TRBJ2-2, the V gene TRBV27; D call uncertain. The germline V gene encodes CDR1 MNHEY and CDR2 SMNVEV (reference sequence). This CDR3 has 15 residues. The V end lost 5 bases, the J end lost 1 base, and 11 bases lay between the germline ends. In DNA, the CDR3 is TGTGCCAGCAGTGTTGTAAGCGTGAACACCGGGGAGCTGTTTTTT. Its translation: CASSVVSVNTGELFF.

In its sample, this clonotype was seen many times. The chain combines TRBV14 with TRBJ2-5, with TRBD1 as a possible D gene (5 bases). Trimming removed 3 bases from V and 2 bases from J, with 16 bases in between. CDR3 length: 16 amino acids. CDR1 and CDR2 from the germline V gene are SGHDN and FVKESK. The CDR3 bases are TGTGCCAGCAGCCAGCTATCAGGGTATGGGCAAGAGACCCAGTACTTC. Translation: CASSQLSGYGQETQYF.

There are many counts of this clonotype. The chain combines TRBV14 with TRBJ2-1; 7 bases agree with TRBD1. CDR1 and CDR2 (germline): SGHDN, FVKESK. Trimming at V came to 2 bases and at J to 7 bases, leaving 5 bases not matched to a gene. The CDR3 consists of 14 residues. CDR3 amino acids: CASSQQGVGNEQFF. Here the CDR3 DNA reads TGTGCCAGCAGCCAACAGGGGGTAGGTAATGAGCAGTTCTTC.

The rearrangement joins TRBV10-2 to TRBJ2-3; the D gene is possibly TRBD2 (5 bases). V was pared by 0 bases and J by 3 bases, with 10 bases between. This CDR3 is 15 amino acids long. Germline assignment: CDR1 WSHSY and CDR2 SAAADI. DNA for the CDR3: TGCGCCAGCAGTGAGTCCCTAGCTCGGACAGATACGCAGTATTTT. It encodes CASSESLARTDTQYF.

This clonotype occurred many times. This sequence joins TRBV6-5 and TRBJ2-1; TRBD2 agrees at 10 bases. CDR1 MNHEY and CDR2 SVGAGI come from the germline V gene. This CDR3 is 14 amino acids long. Trimming at V came to 7 bases and at J to 9 bases, leaving 9 bases not matched to a gene. The chain's CDR3 is CASTLLAGNVEQFF. CDR3 DNA: TGTGCCAGCACTCTACTAGCGGGAAATGTTGAGCAGTTCTTC.

This clonotype was counted many times. The chain has TRBV6-2 or TRBV6-3 and TRBJ2-7; maybe TRBD2 (6 bases). The CDR3 consists of 16 residues. Trimming removed 0 bases from V and 3 bases from J, with 15 bases in between. From germline, CDR1 is MNHEY and CDR2 SVGEGT. Here the CDR3 DNA reads TGTGCCAGCAGTTACTCGATTACGGCGGGATACTACGAGCAGTACTTC. It specifies CASSYSITAGYYEQYF.

This clonotype was observed at least ten times. This chain uses TRBV29-1 with TRBJ2-7; 10 nucleotides align to TRBD2. This CDR3 has 15 amino acids. The V and J ends lost 1 base and 4 bases, in that order; junction bases with no gene match: 7. CDR1 is SQVTM, CDR2 ANQGSEA, per germline. CDR3 bases: TGCAGCGTTGAAGGCCCCGTAGCGGGAGGATACGAGCAGTACTTC. It translates to CSVEGPVAGGYEQYF.

About this clonotype: With a much larger clone just one base away, this may be a read error. The genes are TRBV6-1 and TRBJ2-1, with D maybe TRBD2 (5 bases). Germline CDR1 MNHNS, CDR2 SASEGT. With 6 bases removed from V and 8 bases from J, the gap between germline ends came to 23 bases. This CDR3 region has 16 residues. In DNA form, the CDR3 reads TGTGCCAGCAGCATAGCGCCGATCGCCTTAACAGATGAGCAGTTCTTC. Translating it yields CASSIAPIALTDEQFF.

In regard to this clonotype: A much larger clone lies a single base off, so this may be a read error. The chain has TRBV9 and TRBJ2-1; D unresolved. Trimming stripped 0 bases from V and 5 bases from J, with 9 bases between. The CDR3 is 14 amino acids. In germline, CDR1 is SGDLS, CDR2 YYNGEE. For the CDR3, the DNA is TGTGCCAGCAGCGTAGGGGCCAGCAACAATGAGCAGTTCTTC. Translation: CASSVGASNNEQFF.

This clonotype was seen only a few times. This chain connects TRBV29-1 to TRBJ2-2, with TRBD2 matching over 13 bases. The V segment lost 2 bases and the J segment 1 base; nucleotides outside the gene matches: 13. CDR1 is SQVTM and CDR2 is ANQGSEA in the germline V gene. This CDR3 is 20 amino acids long. The DNA of the CDR3 is TGCAGCGTTGAAACCGAACACCCGGGACTAGCGGGACGGAACACCGGGGAGCTGTTTTTT. Protein sequence: CSVETEHPGLAGRNTGELFF.

This clonotype was observed at least ten times. This chain links TRBV6-5 with TRBJ2-3, with 9 bases matching TRBD2. This CDR3 comprises 17 residues. Germline CDR1 and CDR2: MNHEY and SVGAGI. Trimming at V came to 0 bases and at J to 1 base, leaving 5 bases not matched to a gene. The CDR3 DNA follows: TGTGCCAGCAGTTACTCGAGGGTAGCGGGAGGCACAGATACGCAGTATTTT. Translating it yields CASSYSRVAGGTDTQYF.

The chain has TRBV20-1 and TRBJ2-1; TRBD2 might be the D (7 bases). The CDR3 totals 16 residues. The germline gives CDR1 DFQATT, CDR2 SNEGSKA (reference sequence). V was trimmed by 1 base and J by 6 bases, leaving 19 bases between them. DNA of the CDR3: TGCAGTGCTAGAGGGTGGGGGGGCGCGTCTCGCAATGAGCAGTTCTTC. This codes for CSARGWGGASRNEQFF.

The table lists this clonotype with many counts. V and J are TRBV12-3 or TRBV12-4 and TRBJ2-3; unclear D gene. V was clipped by 6 bases and J by 4 bases, with 8 bases between them. This CDR3 spans 12 amino acids. The CDR3 spells CASSGPADTQYF. For the CDR3, the DNA is TGTGCCAGCAGCGGTCCGGCAGATACGCAGTATTTT.

This clonotype was observed many times. This chain uses TRBV28 with TRBJ1-1; D is uncertain. Germline CDR1 is MDHEN and CDR2 is SYDVKM. The CDR3 has 14 amino acids. Trimming pared 6 bases from V and 0 bases from J, leaving 11 bases between. The CDR3 nucleotides are TGTGCCAGCAGGCTAACGGACCTGAACACTGAAGCTTTCTTT. Its translation: CASRLTDLNTEAFF. Full variable domain (outside the CDR3, taken from reference TRBV28 and TRBJ1-1): DVKVTQSSRYLVKRTGEKVFLECVQDMDHENMFWYRQDPGLGLRLIYFSYDVKMKEKGDIPEGYSVSREKKERFSLILESASTNQTSMYLCASRLTDLNTEAFFGQGTRLTVV.

This clonotype has at least ten counts. The chain uses TRBV24-1 and TRBJ2-3; maybe TRBD1 (6 bases). V shed 5 bases and J shed 1 base, with 9 bases lying between them. This CDR3 contains 14 residues. The V gene's germline CDR1 is KGHDR and CDR2 SFDVKD. The CDR3 reads CATSGGGGTDTQYF. CDR3 nucleotide sequence: TGTGCCACCAGTGGTGGGGGCGGCACAGATACGCAGTATTTT.

This clonotype has at least ten counts. DNA for the CDR3: TGCGCCAGCAGCTTCAACGACAATACCTACGAGCAGTACTTC. This sequence encodes CASSFNDNTYEQYF. The chain recombines TRBV5-1 with TRBJ2-7, with D hard to call. CDR3 length equals 14 residues. Germline assignment: CDR1 SGHRS and CDR2 YFSETQ. With 2 bases removed from V and 2 bases from J, the gap between germline ends came to 11 bases.

This clonotype has at least ten counts. The genes are TRBV19 and TRBJ2-7; D is unresolved. The CDR3 extends over 13 amino acids. Per germline, CDR1 LNHDA and CDR2 SQIVND (reference sequence). V dropped 9 bases and J dropped 3 bases, with 15 bases sitting between them. CDR3 nucleotide sequence: TGTGCCAGGAATAGTGGCCCGAACTACGAGCAGTACTTC. This gives the protein CARNSGPNYEQYF.